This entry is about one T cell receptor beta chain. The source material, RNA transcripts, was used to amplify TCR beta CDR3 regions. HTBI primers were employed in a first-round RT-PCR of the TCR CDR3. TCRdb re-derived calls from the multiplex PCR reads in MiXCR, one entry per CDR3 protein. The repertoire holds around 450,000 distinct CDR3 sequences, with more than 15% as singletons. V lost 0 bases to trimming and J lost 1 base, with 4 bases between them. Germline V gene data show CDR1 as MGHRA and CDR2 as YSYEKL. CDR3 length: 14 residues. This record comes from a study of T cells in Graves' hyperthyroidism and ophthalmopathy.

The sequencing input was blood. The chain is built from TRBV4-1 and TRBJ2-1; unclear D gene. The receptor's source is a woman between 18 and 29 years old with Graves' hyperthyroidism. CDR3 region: CASSQDPSYNEQFF. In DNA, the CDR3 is TGCGCCAGCAGCCAAGACCCTTCCTACAATGAGCAGTTCTTC.